The present T cell receptor beta chain was sequenced within a study of blood T cell repertoires in COVID-19. Turning to the study itself: In each case, the material was cDNA or gDNA derived from T cells, B-cell-depleted T cells, or PBMCs.

Authors' data handling: Amplification from reference gene primers served as the basis for estimated nucleated cell counts. Clones were sequenced by immunoSEQ multiplex PCR, and TCRdb holds only the in-frame ones, with some missing. V and J calls and clone size are given by that table; D and trimming were obtained from the DNA. The sample has around 300,000 clones, approximately 90% seen once. V was clipped by 5 bases and J by 0 bases, with 11 bases between them. Germline V gene sequence: CDR1 SGHVS, CDR2 FQNEAQ. The CDR3 is made up of 14 amino acids. The chain uses TRBV7-8 and TRBJ2-7; TRBD1 might be the D (5 bases). This TCR came from a woman aged 45-65 years with active or convalescent COVID-19. Sequencing used peripheral blood. The CDR3 protein is CASSPDSFSYEQYF. The CDR3 nucleotides read TGTGCCAGCAGCCCCGACAGTTTCTCCTACGAGCAGTACTTC.